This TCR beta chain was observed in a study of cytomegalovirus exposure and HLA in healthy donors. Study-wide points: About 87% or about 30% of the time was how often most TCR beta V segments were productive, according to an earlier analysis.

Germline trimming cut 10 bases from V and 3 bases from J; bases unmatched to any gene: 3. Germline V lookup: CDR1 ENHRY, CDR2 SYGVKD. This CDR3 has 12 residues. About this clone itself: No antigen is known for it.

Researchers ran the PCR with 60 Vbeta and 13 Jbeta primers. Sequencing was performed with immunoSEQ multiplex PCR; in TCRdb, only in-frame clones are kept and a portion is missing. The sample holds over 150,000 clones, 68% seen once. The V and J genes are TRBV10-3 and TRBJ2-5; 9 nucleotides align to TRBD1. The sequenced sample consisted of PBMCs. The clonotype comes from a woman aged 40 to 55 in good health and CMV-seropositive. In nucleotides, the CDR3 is TGTGCCACCCGGGACAGGGAAGAGACCCAGTACTTC. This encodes CATRDREETQYF.